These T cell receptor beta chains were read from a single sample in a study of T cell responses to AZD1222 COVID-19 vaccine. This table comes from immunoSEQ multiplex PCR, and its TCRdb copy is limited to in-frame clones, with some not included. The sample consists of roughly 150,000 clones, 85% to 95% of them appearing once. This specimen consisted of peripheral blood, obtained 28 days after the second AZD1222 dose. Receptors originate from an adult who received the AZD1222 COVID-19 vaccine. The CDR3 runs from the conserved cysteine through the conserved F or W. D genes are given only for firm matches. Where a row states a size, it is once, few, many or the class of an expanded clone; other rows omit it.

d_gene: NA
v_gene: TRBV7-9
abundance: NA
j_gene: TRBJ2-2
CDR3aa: CAPLGSTGELFF
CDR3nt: TGCGCCCCCCTAGGGAGCACCGGGGAGCTGTTTTTT

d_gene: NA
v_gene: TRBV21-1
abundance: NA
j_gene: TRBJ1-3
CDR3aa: CASSSRQSSGNTIYF
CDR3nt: TGTGCCAGCAGCTCTCGACAGAGCTCTGGAAACACCATATATTTT

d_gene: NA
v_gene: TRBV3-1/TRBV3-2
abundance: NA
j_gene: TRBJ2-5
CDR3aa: CASSLTGLSQYF
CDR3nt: TGTGCCAGCAGCCTAACGGGCCTCTCCCAGTACTTC

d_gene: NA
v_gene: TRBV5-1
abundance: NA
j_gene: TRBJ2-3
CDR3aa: CASIAPPSDTQYF
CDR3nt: TGCGCCAGCATCGCTCCCCCCTCGGATACGCAGTATTTT

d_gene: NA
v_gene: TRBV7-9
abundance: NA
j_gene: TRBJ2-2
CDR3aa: CASSLGRSAGELFF
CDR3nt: TGTGCCAGCAGCTTAGGCCGGTCGGCCGGGGAGCTGTTTTTT

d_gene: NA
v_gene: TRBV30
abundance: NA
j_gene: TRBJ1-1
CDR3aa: CAWSTDSNTEAFF
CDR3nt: TGTGCCTGGAGTACGGACAGTAACACTGAAGCTTTCTTT

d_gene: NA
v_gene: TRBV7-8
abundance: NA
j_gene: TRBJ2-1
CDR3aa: CASSLGRGQNYNEQFF
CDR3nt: TGTGCCAGCAGCTTAGGTCGGGGGCAGAACTACAATGAGCAGTTCTTC

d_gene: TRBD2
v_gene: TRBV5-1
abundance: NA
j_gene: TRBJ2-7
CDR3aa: CASSPAGTTYYEQYF
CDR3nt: TGCGCCAGCAGCCCAGCCGGGACTACGTACTACGAGCAGTACTTC

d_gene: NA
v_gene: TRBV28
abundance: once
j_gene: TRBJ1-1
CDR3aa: CASSYAGASTEAFF
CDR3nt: TGTGCCAGCAGCTATGCAGGGGCGAGCACTGAAGCTTTCTTT

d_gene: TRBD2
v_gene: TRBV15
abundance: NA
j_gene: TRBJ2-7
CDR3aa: CATSTGTSGAYEQYF
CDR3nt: TGTGCCACCAGCACCGGGACTAGCGGGGCCTACGAGCAGTACTTC

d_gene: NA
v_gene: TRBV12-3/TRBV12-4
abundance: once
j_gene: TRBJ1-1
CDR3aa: CASSPTGNTEAFF
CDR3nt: TGTGCCAGCAGCCCAACAGGGAACACTGAAGCTTTCTTT

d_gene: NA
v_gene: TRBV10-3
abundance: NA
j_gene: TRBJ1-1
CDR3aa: CAISPTLGGQNTEAFF
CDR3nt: TGTGCCATCAGCCCCACCCTCGGGGGACAGAACACTGAAGCTTTCTTT

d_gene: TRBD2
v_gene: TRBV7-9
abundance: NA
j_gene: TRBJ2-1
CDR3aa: CASSPEGGSSYNEQFF
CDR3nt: TGTGCCAGCAGCCCCGAGGGCGGGAGCTCCTACAATGAGCAGTTCTTC

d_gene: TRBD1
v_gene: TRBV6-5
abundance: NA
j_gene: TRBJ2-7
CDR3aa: CASSYGTGGSYEQYF
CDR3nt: TGTGCCAGCAGTTACGGGACAGGGGGCTCCTACGAGCAGTACTTC

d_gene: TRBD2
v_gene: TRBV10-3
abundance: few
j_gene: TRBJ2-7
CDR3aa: CAISESRGLAGVF
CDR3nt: TGTGCCATCAGTGAGTCGAGGGGACTAGCGGGAGTCTTC

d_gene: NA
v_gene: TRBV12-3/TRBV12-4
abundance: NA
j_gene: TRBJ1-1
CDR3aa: CASRPTFSIPAFF
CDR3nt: TGTGCCAGCAGGCCAACCTTTTCGATCCCGGCTTTCTTT

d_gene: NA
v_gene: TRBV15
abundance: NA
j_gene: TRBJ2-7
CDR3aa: CATSINRAYEQYF
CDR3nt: TGTGCCACCAGCATCAACAGGGCCTACGAGCAGTACTTC

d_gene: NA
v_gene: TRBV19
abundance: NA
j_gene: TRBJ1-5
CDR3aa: CASSLSWGLDQPQHF
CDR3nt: TGTGCCAGTAGCCTTTCCTGGGGGCTGGATCAGCCCCAGCATTTT

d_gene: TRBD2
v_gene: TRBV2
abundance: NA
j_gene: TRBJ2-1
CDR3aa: CASIGTSGRGPMGNEQFF
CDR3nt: TGTGCCAGCATCGGCACTAGCGGGAGGGGCCCTATGGGGAATGAGCAGTTCTTC

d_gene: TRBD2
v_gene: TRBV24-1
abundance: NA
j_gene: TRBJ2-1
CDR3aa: CATSDTGAGGPQGVYNEQFF
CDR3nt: TGTGCCACCAGTGATACGGGTGCGGGAGGTCCCCAAGGGGTCTACAATGAGCAGTTCTTC

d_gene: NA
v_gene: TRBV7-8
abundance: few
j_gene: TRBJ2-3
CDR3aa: CASSALSREADTQYF
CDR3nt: TGTGCCAGCAGCGCGCTATCCCGAGAGGCAGATACGCAGTATTTT

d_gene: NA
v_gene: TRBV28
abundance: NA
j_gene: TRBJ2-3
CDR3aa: CASSFPSGADTQYF
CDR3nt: TGTGCCAGCAGTTTTCCCAGTGGGGCAGATACGCAGTATTTT

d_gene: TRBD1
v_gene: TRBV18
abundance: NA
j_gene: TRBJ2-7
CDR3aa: CASSPRDRRSEQYF
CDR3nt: TGTGCCAGCTCACCGAGGGACAGGCGGAGCGAGCAGTACTTC

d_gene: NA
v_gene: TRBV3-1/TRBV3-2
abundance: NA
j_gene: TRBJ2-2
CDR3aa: CASSEEGGLSTGELFF
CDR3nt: TGTGCCAGCAGCGAAGAAGGGGGGCTCAGTACCGGGGAGCTGTTTTTT